Listed below are T cell receptor beta chains from one sample, sequenced in a study of control samples from healthy donors and cancer patients. Some clones are missing from TCRdb's copy, which holds only in-frame ones; the method was immunoSEQ multiplex PCR. The table lists 98,000 or so clones, around 80% of them singletons. Sequenced sample: blood. The receptors come from a man younger than 35 in good health. Both conserved end residues are part of each CDR3. Fields, in order: V gene, CDR3 protein.

TRBV2,CASRAQGLRDEKLFF
TRBV7-7,CASSSDRNPVMRETQYF
TRBV4-2,CASSNLFSGARGNTIYF
TRBV5-4,CASILSGGRRNEQFF
TRBV6-5,CASTFTGGGNSPLHF
TRBV6-6,CASSYQGTGYGYTF
TRBV9,CASSLTSGGPQWGDTQYF
TRBV9,CASSEMGGADTQYF
TRBV24-1,CATSSTPGDGGSGNTIYF
TRBV13,CASSYRDRGGDTQYF
TRBV14,CASSQEGGDTQYF
TRBV27,CASSSGPYYNEQFF
TRBV27,CASSPRTSGGETQYF
TRBV4-1,CASSQDRRTRGIDTEAFF
TRBV5-1,CASSLVRTSGPGGELFF
TRBV6-6,CASSSGTGELFF
TRBV12-3/TRBV12-4,CASSLRDEQFF
TRBV9,CASSAGTGVVSGANVLTF
TRBV19,CASSIKNRGWDTEAFF
TRBV5-1,CASSITGMETQYF
TRBV7-9,CASSSRSGGSRGANVLTF
TRBV5-1,CASSQERGFYGYTF
TRBV6-1,CASSEWGSGGFTDTQYF
TRBV19,CASTHLAGASYEQYF
TRBV24-1,CATSDSGHNTEAFF